A single sample is the source of the 9 T cell receptor beta chains below, sequenced in a study of blood T cell repertoires in COVID-19. The protocol was immunoSEQ multiplex PCR, while the TCRdb copy is restricted to in-frame clones and leaves out a portion. The sample records roughly 150,000 clones, around 83% being singletons. The sample taken for sequencing was peripheral blood. The receptors stem from a woman in her seventies who had recovered from COVID-19.

This rearrangement joins TRBV7-3 to TRBJ2-1, with TRBD2 as a possible D gene (5 bases). Per germline, CDR1 SGHTA and CDR2 FQGTGA. The CDR3 contains 16 residues. Trimming cost V 1 base and J 0 bases, with 10 bases left between them. CDR3 coding DNA: TGTGCCAGCAGCTTAAGGCGGGCGAGCTCCTACAATGAGCAGTTCTTC. This encodes CASSLRRASSYNEQFF.

This chain links TRBV21-1 with TRBJ1-5; the listed D gene, TRBD1, was not tested against the DNA. TRBV21-1 has pseudogene status. The CDR3 has 20 amino acids. CDR3 nucleotide sequence: TGTGCCAACGCCCCGGGACAGCATAAAACTGGGATTTATAGCAATCAGCCCCAGCATTTT. Residues: CANAPGQHKTGIYSNQPQHF.

The V call is TRBV9, the J call TRBJ2-4; the match to TRBD1 covers 9 bases. CDR3 length: 17 amino acids. Germline values: CDR1 SGDLS, CDR2 YYNGEE. J was trimmed by 0 bases and V by 0 bases; bases with no gene match: 4. CDR3 amino acids: CASSVGGDREAKNIQYF. The CDR3 DNA reads as TGTGCCAGCAGCGTAGGAGGGGACAGGGAAGCCAAAAACATTCAGTACTTC.

CDR3: CASSSPTRQETQYF. CDR3 DNA: TGTGCCAGCAGTTCCCCGACTAGGCAAGAGACCCAGTACTTC. The chain is built from TRBV6-2 or TRBV6-3 and TRBJ2-5; TRBD2 might be the D (6 bases). The CDR3 covers 14 residues. V gave up 4 bases and J gave up 2 bases, with 11 bases separating them. Looked up from germline, CDR1 is MNHEY and CDR2 is SVGEGT.

This rearrangement joins TRBV12-3 or TRBV12-4 to TRBJ1-2; D call uncertain. This CDR3 comprises 13 residues. The germline V and J ends were trimmed by 6 bases and 2 bases, with 10 bases remaining between them. CDR3 bases: TGTGCCAGCAGGGCAGTGATGAACTATGGCTACACCTTC. Amino acid sequence: CASRAVMNYGYTF.

The CDR3 nucleotides read TGTGCCACCAGCAATACGTTCCCCATAGCGGGAGGCAATCGGGAGCAGTACTTC. Encoded protein: CATSNTFPIAGGNREQYF. V gene TRBV15 combines with J gene TRBJ2-7; 10 bases align to TRBD2. The germline CDR1 and CDR2 sequences are LNHNV and YYDKDF (reference sequence). The junction had 19 bases not matched to a gene; V was cut back by 4 bases and J by 7 bases. The CDR3 has 18 amino acids.

The genes are TRBV6-5 and TRBJ1-6, with D maybe TRBD1 (6 bases). V was shortened by 2 bases and J by 10 bases, with 12 bases between the two germline ends. The CDR3 sequence is 14 residues long. Germline V gene data show CDR1 as MNHEY and CDR2 as SVGAGI. The CDR3 DNA sequence: TGTGCCAGCAGTTACGGCGGACAGCAATCACCCCTCCACTTT. This encodes CASSYGGQQSPLHF.

This clone was found once. The chain carries TRBV29-1 and TRBJ1-2; 7 bases align to TRBD1. Trimming cost V 4 bases and J 4 bases; bases outside gene matches: 9. Germline V gives CDR1 SQVTM, CDR2 ANQGSEA. CDR3 length equals 14 residues. CDR3 in amino acids: CSVGPGQNSYGYTF. CDR3 DNA: TGCAGCGTTGGCCCGGGACAGAATTCCTATGGCTACACCTTC. Filled out from reference TRBV29-1 and TRBJ1-2, the complete variable domain reads SAVISQKPSRDICQRGTSLTIQCQVDSQVTMMFWYRQQPGQSLTLIATANQGSEATYESGFVIDKFPISRPNLTFSTLTVSNMSPEDSSIYLCSVGPGQNSYGYTFGSGTRLTVV.

The chain couples TRBV4-3 to TRBJ2-1; 7 nucleotides match TRBD1. CDR3 length equals 15 residues. The V segment lost 4 bases and the J segment 10 bases; nucleotides outside the gene matches: 13. Germline loops: CDR1 LGHNA, CDR2 YSLEER. The CDR3 bases are TGCGCCAGCAGCCCCGGACAGGTCCCCCAATACGAGCAGTTCTTC. Encoded protein: CASSPGQVPQYEQFF.